Following are 11 T cell receptor beta chains from one sample sequenced in a study of blood T cell repertoires in COVID-19. Measured with immunoSEQ multiplex PCR; TCRdb has only the in-frame clones, and not every one. The sample has more than 85,000 clones, 72% seen once. Specimen: peripheral blood. The receptors were gathered from a woman aged 55-70 years with acute or convalescent COVID-19.

This clone was found once. The chain carries TRBV28 and TRBJ2-7; TRBD2 aligns across 7 bases. This CDR3 spans 14 amino acids. After removal of 1 base from V and 4 bases from J, the junction contained 4 bases not matched to a gene. The V gene's germline CDR1 is MDHEN and CDR2 SYDVKM. CDR3 bases: TGTGCCAGCAGTTTATCGTTCGGGAGGTACGAGCAGTACTTC. It is translated as CASSLSFGRYEQYF.

The chain carries TRBV24-1 and TRBJ2-2; D is possibly TRBD1 (5 bases). Germline V lookup: CDR1 KGHDR, CDR2 SFDVKD. The CDR3 runs to 15 residues. V lost 3 bases to trimming and J lost 4 bases, with 11 bases between them. In DNA, the CDR3 is TGTGCCACCAGTGATCAGACAGTTCTCACCGGGGAGCTGTTTTTT. This translates into CATSDQTVLTGELFF.

The chain carries TRBV19 and TRBJ1-4; D is unclear. The CDR3 sequence is 16 residues long. V lost 5 bases to trimming and J lost 4 bases, with 17 bases between them. The germline gives CDR1 LNHDA, CDR2 SQIVND (reference sequence). DNA for the CDR3: TGTGCCAGTAGTCGGGCCGGAGGCCCTGGTAATGAAAAACTGTTTTTT. This gives the protein CASSRAGGPGNEKLFF.

This clone was picked up one time. This chain uses TRBV5-5 with TRBJ2-2, with D perhaps matching TRBD1 (5 bases). The CDR3 is 15 residues long. Trimming took 4 bases from V and 0 from J, leaving 10 bases between them. The germline V gene encodes CDR1 SGHKS and CDR2 YYEKEE (reference sequence). The CDR3 bases are TGTGCCAGCAGCCTCCAGACAGCGAACACCGGGGAGCTGTTTTTT. The encoded protein is CASSLQTANTGELFF.

The chain uses TRBV2 and TRBJ1-6; TRBD1 aligns across 7 bases. Germline loops: CDR1 SNHLY, CDR2 FYNNEI. The CDR3 loop spans 15 amino acids. V trimming: 6 bases; J trimming: 7 bases; junction bases outside the gene matches: 9. The CDR3 DNA reads as TGTGCCAGCAGCCCGACAGGGAAAAAGAATTCACCCCTCCACTTT. This codes for CASSPTGKKNSPLHF.

V and J are TRBV10-2 and TRBJ2-6; 8 bases are shared with TRBD1. The CDR3 length is 17 residues. V gave up 8 bases and J gave up 0 bases; unmatched junction bases: 9. Germline CDR1 reads WSHSY; CDR2 reads SAAADI. CDR3 loop: CASRPGTGDSGANVLTF. In DNA form, the CDR3 reads TGCGCCAGCCGACCCGGGACAGGAGACTCTGGGGCCAACGTCCTGACTTTC.

This clone occurred a few times. The rearrangement uses TRBV6-5 and TRBJ2-4; 8 nucleotides match TRBD1. V trimming: 5 bases; J trimming: 5 bases; junction bases outside the gene matches: 8. The V gene's germline CDR1 is MNHEY and CDR2 SVGAGI. The CDR3 is 15 residues long. CDR3 DNA: TGTGCCAGCAGTACAAGGACAGGGTGGGAAAACATTCAGTACTTC. Its protein product is CASSTRTGWENIQYF.

The gene calls are TRBV19 and TRBJ1-4; no clear D. This CDR3 contains 13 residues. V shed 6 bases and J shed 2 bases, with 7 bases lying between them. Germline V CDR1 and CDR2: LNHDA, SQIVND (reference sequence). CDR3: CASRSGTNEKLFF. The DNA of the CDR3 is TGTGCCAGTAGGTCGGGTACTAATGAAAAACTGTTTTTT.

This clone came up once. The CDR3 is CASSPGTSGYNEQFF. CDR3 coding DNA: TGTGCCAGCAGTCCCGGGACTAGCGGTTACAATGAGCAGTTCTTC. The V gene is TRBV6-2 or TRBV6-3, the J gene TRBJ2-1; 11 nucleotides line up with TRBD2. The CDR3 is made up of 15 amino acids. Germline CDR1 is MNHEY and CDR2 is SVGEGT. Trimming took 5 bases from V and 4 from J; bases not matched to a gene: 4.

The J gene is TRBJ1-4, the V gene TRBV6-6; D perhaps matches TRBD1 (6 bases). This CDR3 is 15 amino acids long. V was cut by 6 bases and J by 3 bases, with 14 bases left in between. From germline, CDR1 is MNHNY and CDR2 SVGAGI (reference sequence). As DNA, the CDR3 is TGTGCCAGCAGAAGGGACAACGACCCTAATGAAAAACTGTTTTTT. It encodes CASRRDNDPNEKLFF.

For the CDR3, the DNA is TGCAGCGTTGAAGGCACAGGGGGCAATCAGCCCCAGCATTTT. Translating gives CSVEGTGGNQPQHF. The chain has TRBV29-1 and TRBJ1-5; 7 positions agree with TRBD1. The CDR3 runs to 14 residues. Germline V gene data show CDR1 as SQVTM and CDR2 as ANQGSEA. The ends lost 1 base at V and 2 bases at J; junction bases unmatched: 2.